The sequence of this TCR beta chain was determined in a study of shared clonotypes between healthy human individuals. Study in general: Contributing individuals were two females and a few males aged 18 to 49. Whole-study findings and limits: When compared with the clonotypes that were shared by all four sorted-subset donors, the non-shared clonotypes turned out to have lower generation probabilities. What limited the represented genetic and exposure-history diversity was the small number of donors.

This CDR3 is 15 amino acids long. V was trimmed by 2 bases and J by 5 bases, leaving 13 bases between them. CDR1 and CDR2 (germline): LNHDA, SQIVND (reference sequence). TCRdb's table, derived via immunoSEQ multiplex PCR, lists solely in-frame clones and lacks some. The sample includes 2 million to 2.5 million clones, around 90% seen only once; the top ten take approximately 0.41%. Of note for this clone: Antigen: not known.

Material for sequencing was naive CD4+ T cells from PBMCs. Subset of the sample: CD45RA+ positively selected. The chain recombines TRBV19 with TRBJ2-4; D may correspond to TRBD1 or TRBD2 (5 bases each). This receptor was taken from a man aged 18 to 30 in good health. Some clones in this sample may be carry-over from other donors' samples. The CDR3 is CASSISTGTQNIQYF. The DNA of the CDR3 is TGTGCCAGTAGTATATCCACCGGGACCCAAAACATTCAGTACTTC.